Listed below are T cell receptor beta chains from one sample, sequenced in a study of cytomegalovirus exposure and HLA in healthy donors. Sequencing used immunoSEQ multiplex PCR; TCRdb keeps in-frame clones, though not all of them. The profile shows 200,000 to 250,000 clones, around four fifths of them singletons. Input material: PBMCs. Every receptor here comes from a boy aged 2 to 9 in good health and CMV-seronegative. CDR3s include the opening cysteine and the closing phenylalanine or tryptophan.

>TRBV6-5
CASSYSRTGTTEAFF
>TRBV7-9
CASSFSAGNEQFF
>TRBV5-6
CASSSLGTDSANYGYTF
>TRBV10-2
CASTYGAGAYNEQFF
>TRBV27
CASSLLAEHTDTQYF
>TRBV7-8
CASSLGPNFNYGYTF
>TRBV4-2
CASRKSILAGGGDEQFF
>TRBV6-1
CATADRARNYGYTF
>TRBV6-5
CASSSGGTSTDTQYF
>TRBV6-5
CASSYARNSYEQYF
>TRBV5-6
CASSLGTGWENTEAFF
>TRBV2
CASSHRTSDGGDEQFF
>TRBV6-1
CASSEGSGGAETQYF
>TRBV4-2
CASSLSVGLALSGELFF
>TRBV29-1
CSVAKPRGEQFF
>TRBV6-5
CASSYSRESGEQYF
>TRBV5-1
CASSPIPRLGGGQETQYF
>TRBV7-8
CASSLWVGRGRGETQYF
>TRBV2
CANPDAARGLDTQYF
>TRBV25-1
CASTLGQGATGANVLTF
>TRBV15
CATSKRRGGLGYGYTF
>TRBV5-8
CASSLYREGATF
>TRBV13
CASSFSGQGPFF
>TRBV19
CASSLQGGGQPQHF
>TRBV6-5
CASTSSTSGSYEQYF
>TRBV6-5
CASRTGGVNSPLHF
>TRBV27
CASSFGRNYEQYF
>TRBV30
CAWSRDSYEQYF
>TRBV19
CASSIDIDRGHGYTF
>TRBV4-1
CASSPPHTGELFF
>TRBV2
CASSLLEISNQPQHF
>TRBV9
CASSRRRDTEAFF
>TRBV6-1
CASSEEMNTEAFF
>TRBV27
CASSLAFGDEKLFF
>TRBV19
CASSLTMNTEAFF
>TRBV5-1
CASSPDRGAYEQYF
>TRBV29-1
CSVEQGTYGYTF
>TRBV6-1
CASSEADWTGNGYTF
>TRBV5-1
CASSLGTGGAYEQYF
>TRBV11-3
CASSLERGGNTEAFF
>TRBV6-5
CASRPGQGRATEAFF
>TRBV25-1
CASSDQGRSSYEQYF
>TRBV7-6
CASSLLLAEEAKNIQYF
>TRBV4-1
CASSQGGQVSPLHF
>TRBV7-2
CASSGRTGRYEQYF
>TRBV7-8
CASSSLTGVQLQSQHF
>TRBV2
CASSALPTPGFPFF
>TRBV6-6
CASSRDRGLVEQFF
>TRBV7-8
CASSAGLAGPEQFF
>TRBV10-1
CASSDRPGRAFEMDTEAFF
>TRBV6-5
CASSLQGQANTEAFF
>TRBV30
CAQSARDRDYEQYF
>TRBV9
CASSVSSQGSGNTIYF
>TRBV29-1
CSAGRRLSGNEQFF
>TRBV19
CASRTRTSGYTDTQYF